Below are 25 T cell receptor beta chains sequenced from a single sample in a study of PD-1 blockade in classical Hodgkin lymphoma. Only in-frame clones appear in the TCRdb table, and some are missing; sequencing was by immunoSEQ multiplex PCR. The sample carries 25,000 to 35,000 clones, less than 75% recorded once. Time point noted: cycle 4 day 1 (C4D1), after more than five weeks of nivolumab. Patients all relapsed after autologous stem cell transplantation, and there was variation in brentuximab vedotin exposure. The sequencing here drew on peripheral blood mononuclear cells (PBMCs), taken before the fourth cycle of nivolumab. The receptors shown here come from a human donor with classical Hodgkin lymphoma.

CDR3 coding DNA: TGTGCCACCCGAAACACCGGGGAGCTGTTTTTT. This translates into CATRNTGELFF. This chain joins TRBV6-5 and TRBJ2-2; D is unclear. The CDR3 length is 11 residues. Trimming pared 10 bases from V and 2 bases from J, leaving 5 bases between. Germline lookup yields CDR1 MNHEY and CDR2 SVGAGI.

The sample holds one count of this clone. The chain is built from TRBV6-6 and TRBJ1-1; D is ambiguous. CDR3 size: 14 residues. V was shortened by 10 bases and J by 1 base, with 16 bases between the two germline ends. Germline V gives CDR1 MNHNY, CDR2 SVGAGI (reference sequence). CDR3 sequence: CATYDPSGNTEAFF. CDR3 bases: TGTGCCACATATGACCCCTCGGGGAACACTGAAGCTTTCTTT.

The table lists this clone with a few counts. CDR3 sequence: CASTEPGERKNIQYF. CDR3 coding DNA: TGTGCCAGCACCGAACCTGGGGAGAGAAAAAACATTCAGTACTTC. The V gene is TRBV6-6, the J gene TRBJ2-4, with D possibly being TRBD2 (5 bases). Trimming took 7 bases from V and 4 from J, leaving 17 bases between them. Germline V CDR1 and CDR2: MNHNY, SVGAGI (reference sequence). The CDR3 contains 15 residues.

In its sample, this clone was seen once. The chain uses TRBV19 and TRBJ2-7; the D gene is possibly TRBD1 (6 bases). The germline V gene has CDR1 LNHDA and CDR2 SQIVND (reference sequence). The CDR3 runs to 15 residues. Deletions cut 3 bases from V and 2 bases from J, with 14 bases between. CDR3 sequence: CASSMQPGHTYEQYF. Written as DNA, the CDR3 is TGTGCCAGTAGTATGCAACCGGGACATACCTACGAGCAGTACTTC.

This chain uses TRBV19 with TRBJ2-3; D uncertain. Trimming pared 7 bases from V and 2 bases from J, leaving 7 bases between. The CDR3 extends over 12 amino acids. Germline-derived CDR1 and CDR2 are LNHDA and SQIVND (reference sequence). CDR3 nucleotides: TGTGCCAGTAAGGTGAACACAGATACGCAGTATTTT. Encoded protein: CASKVNTDTQYF.

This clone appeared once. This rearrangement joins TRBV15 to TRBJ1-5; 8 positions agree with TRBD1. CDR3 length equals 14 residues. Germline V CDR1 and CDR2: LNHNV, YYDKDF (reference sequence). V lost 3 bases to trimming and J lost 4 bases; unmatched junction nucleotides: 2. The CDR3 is CATSRQGANQPQHF. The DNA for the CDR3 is TGTGCCACCAGCAGGCAGGGGGCTAATCAGCCCCAGCATTTT.

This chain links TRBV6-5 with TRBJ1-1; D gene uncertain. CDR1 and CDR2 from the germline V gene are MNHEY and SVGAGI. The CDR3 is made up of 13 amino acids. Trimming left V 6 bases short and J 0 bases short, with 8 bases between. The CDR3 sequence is CASSNSLNTEAFF. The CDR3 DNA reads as TGTGCCAGCAGCAATAGTCTGAACACTGAAGCTTTCTTT.

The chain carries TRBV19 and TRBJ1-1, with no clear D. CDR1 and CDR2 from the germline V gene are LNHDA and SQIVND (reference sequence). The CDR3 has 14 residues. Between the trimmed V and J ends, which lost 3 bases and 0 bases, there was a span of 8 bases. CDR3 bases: TGTGCCAGTAGTATTCCGTACTTGAACACTGAAGCTTTCTTT. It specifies CASSIPYLNTEAFF.

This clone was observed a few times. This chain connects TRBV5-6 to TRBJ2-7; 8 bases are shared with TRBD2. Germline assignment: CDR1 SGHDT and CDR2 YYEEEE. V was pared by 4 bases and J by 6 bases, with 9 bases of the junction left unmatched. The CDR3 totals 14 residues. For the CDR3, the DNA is TGTGCCAGCAGCGGGGGCGGGACTAGTGGCGAGCAGTACTTC. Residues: CASSGGGTSGEQYF.

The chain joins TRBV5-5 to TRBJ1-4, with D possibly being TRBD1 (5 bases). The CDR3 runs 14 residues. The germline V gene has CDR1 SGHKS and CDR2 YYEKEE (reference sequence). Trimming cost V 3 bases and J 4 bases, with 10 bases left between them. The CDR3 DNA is TGTGCCAGCAGCTGGGGGGATGTTAATGAAAAACTGTTTTTT. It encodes CASSWGDVNEKLFF. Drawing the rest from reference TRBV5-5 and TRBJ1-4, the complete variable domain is DAGVTQSPTHLIKTRGQQVTLRCSPISGHKSVSWYQQVLGQGPQFIFQYYEKEERGRGNFPDRFSARQFPNYSSELNVNALLLGDSALYLCASSWGDVNEKLFFGSGTQLSVL.

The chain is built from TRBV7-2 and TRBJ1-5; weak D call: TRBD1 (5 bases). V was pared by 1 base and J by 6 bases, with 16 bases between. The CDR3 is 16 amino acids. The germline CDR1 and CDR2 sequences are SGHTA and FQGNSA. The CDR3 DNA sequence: TGTGCCAGCAGCTTAGATCCGGGGGATGCCGCTCAGCCCCAGCATTTT. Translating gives CASSLDPGDAAQPQHF.

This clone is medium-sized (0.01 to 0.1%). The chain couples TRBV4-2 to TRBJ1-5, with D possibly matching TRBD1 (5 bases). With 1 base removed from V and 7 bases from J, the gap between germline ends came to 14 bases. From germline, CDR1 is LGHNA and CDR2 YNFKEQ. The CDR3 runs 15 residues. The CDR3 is CASSQAWPGSQPQHF. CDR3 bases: TGTGCCAGCAGCCAAGCCTGGCCAGGGTCGCAGCCCCAGCATTTT.

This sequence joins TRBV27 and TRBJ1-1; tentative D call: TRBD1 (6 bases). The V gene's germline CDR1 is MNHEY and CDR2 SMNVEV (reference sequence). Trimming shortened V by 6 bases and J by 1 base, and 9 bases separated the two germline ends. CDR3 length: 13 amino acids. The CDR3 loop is CASRTGQNTEAFF. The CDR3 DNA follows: TGTGCCAGCAGAACGGGACAGAACACTGAAGCTTTCTTT.

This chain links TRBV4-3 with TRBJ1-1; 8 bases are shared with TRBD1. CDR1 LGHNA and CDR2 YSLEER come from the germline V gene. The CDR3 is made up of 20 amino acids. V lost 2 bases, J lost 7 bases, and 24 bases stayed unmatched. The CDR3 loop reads CASSQSYSRGPKDRDGEAFF. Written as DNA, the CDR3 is TGCGCCAGCAGCCAAAGTTATAGTCGAGGCCCTAAGGACAGGGACGGTGAAGCTTTCTTT.

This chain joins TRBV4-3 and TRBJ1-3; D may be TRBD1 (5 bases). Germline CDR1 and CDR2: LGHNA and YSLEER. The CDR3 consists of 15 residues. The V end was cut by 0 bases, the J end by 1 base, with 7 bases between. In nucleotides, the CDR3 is TGCGCCAGCAGCCAAGACAGGGCTTCTGGAAACACCATATATTTT. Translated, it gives CASSQDRASGNTIYF.

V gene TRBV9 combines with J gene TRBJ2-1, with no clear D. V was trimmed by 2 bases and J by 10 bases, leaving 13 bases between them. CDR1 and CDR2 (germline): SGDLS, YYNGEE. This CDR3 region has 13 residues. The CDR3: CASSVAKAGEQFF. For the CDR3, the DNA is TGTGCCAGCAGCGTCGCCAAGGCCGGAGAGCAGTTCTTC.

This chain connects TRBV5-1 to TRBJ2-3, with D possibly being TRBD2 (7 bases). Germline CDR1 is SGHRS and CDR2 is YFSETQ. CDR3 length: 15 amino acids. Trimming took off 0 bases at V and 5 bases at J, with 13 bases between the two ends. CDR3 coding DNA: TGCGCCAGCAGCTTGGTTGGGGGGGCTGGAGATACGCAGTATTTT. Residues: CASSLVGGAGDTQYF.

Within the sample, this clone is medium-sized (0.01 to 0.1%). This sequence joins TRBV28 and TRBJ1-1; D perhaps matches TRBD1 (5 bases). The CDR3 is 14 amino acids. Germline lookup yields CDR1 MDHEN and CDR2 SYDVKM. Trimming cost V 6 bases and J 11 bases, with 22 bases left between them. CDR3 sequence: CASSPIGEGVKAFF. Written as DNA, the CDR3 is TGTGCCAGCAGCCCTATCGGAGAAGGGGTTAAGGCTTTCTTT.

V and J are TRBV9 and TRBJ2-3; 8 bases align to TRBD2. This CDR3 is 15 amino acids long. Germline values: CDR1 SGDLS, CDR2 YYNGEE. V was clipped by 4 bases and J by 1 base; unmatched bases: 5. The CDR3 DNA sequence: TGTGCCAGCAGCTTTAGCGGGGTCGGCACAGATACGCAGTATTTT. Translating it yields CASSFSGVGTDTQYF.

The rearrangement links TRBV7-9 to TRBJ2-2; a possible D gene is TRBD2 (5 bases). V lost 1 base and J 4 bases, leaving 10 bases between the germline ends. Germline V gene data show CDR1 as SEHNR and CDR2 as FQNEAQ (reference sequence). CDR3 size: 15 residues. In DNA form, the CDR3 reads TGTGCCAGCAGCTTAGGAGCGGCGAGCACCGGGGAGCTGTTTTTT. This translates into CASSLGAASTGELFF.

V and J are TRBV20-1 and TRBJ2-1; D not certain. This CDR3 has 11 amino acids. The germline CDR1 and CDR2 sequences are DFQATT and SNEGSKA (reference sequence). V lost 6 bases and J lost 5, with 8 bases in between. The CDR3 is CSAAWNNEQFF. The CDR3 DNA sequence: TGCAGTGCCGCCTGGAACAATGAGCAGTTCTTC.

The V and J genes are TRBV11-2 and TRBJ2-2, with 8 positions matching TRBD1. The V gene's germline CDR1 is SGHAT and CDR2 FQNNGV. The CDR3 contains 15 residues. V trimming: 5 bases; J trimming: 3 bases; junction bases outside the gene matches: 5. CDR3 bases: TGTGCCAGCAGCGGCGTGGGACAGGACACCGGGGAGCTGTTTTTT. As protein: CASSGVGQDTGELFF.

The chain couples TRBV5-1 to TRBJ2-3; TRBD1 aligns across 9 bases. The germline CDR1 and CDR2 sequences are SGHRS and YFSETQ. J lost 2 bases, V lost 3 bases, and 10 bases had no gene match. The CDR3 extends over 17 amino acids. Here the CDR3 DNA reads TGCGCCAGCAGCTGGACAGGGGACCCCCCAGTCACAGATACGCAGTATTTT. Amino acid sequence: CASSWTGDPPVTDTQYF.

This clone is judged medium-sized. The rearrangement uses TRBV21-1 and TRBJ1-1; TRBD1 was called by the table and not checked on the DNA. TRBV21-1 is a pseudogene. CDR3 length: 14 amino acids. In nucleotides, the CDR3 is TGTGCCAGCAGCTTGGGACAGTCGTACACTGAAGCTTTCTTT. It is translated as CASSLGQSYTEAFF.

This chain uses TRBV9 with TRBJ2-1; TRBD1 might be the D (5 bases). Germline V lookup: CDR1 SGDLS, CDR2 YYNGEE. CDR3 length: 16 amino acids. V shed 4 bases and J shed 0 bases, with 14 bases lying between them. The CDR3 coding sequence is TGTGCCAGCAGCCGCGATAGGGGTGGCTCCTACAATGAGCAGTTCTTC. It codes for CASSRDRGGSYNEQFF.